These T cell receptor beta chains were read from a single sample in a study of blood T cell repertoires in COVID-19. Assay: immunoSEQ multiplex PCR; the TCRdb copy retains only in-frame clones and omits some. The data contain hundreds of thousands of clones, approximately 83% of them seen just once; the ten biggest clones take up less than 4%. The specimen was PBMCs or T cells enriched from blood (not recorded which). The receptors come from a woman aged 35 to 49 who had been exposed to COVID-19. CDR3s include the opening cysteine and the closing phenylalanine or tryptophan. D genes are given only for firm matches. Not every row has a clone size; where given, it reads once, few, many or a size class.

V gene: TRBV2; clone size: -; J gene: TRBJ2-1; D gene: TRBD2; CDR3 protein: CASSGAGGRNEQFF; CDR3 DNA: TGTGCCAGCAGTGGAGCGGGGGGGCGGAATGAGCAGTTCTTC
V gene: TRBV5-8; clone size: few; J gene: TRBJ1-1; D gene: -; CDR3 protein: CASSLGQTTNTEAFF; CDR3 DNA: TGTGCCAGCAGCTTGGGACAGACAACGAACACTGAAGCTTTCTTT
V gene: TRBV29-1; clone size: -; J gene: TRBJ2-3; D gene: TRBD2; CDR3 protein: CSILAGAGTDTQYF; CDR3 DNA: TGCAGCATTCTAGCGGGGGCCGGCACAGATACGCAGTATTTT
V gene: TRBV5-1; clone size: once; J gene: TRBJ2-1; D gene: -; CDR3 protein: CASSDSTAYNEQFF; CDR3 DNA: TGCGCCAGCAGCGACTCGACAGCCTACAATGAGCAGTTCTTC
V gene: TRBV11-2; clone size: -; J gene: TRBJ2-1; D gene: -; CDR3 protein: CASRSQGDEQFF; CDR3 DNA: TGTGCCAGCAGGTCACAGGGAGATGAGCAGTTCTTC
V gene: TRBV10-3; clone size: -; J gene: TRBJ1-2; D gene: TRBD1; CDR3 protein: CAISESGFGDSNYGYTF; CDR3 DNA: TGTGCCATCAGTGAGTCGGGGTTCGGGGACAGTAACTATGGCTACACCTTC
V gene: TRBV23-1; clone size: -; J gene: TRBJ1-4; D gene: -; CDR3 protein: CASSQSAGSDEKLFF; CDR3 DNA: TGCGCCAGCAGTCAATCGGCAGGATCCGATGAAAAACTGTTTTTT
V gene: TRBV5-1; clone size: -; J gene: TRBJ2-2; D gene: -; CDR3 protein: CASAEEGSPLSGELFF; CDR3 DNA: TGCGCCAGCGCGGAGGAGGGGTCGCCCCTTTCCGGGGAGCTGTTTTTT
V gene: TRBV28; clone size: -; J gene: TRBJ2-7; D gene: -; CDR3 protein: CASFAGKGEQYF; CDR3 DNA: TGTGCCAGCTTTGCAGGGAAGGGCGAGCAGTACTTC
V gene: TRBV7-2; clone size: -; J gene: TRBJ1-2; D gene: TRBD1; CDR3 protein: CASSRTGGDGYTF; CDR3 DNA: TGTGCCAGCAGTCGGACAGGAGGAGATGGCTACACCTTC
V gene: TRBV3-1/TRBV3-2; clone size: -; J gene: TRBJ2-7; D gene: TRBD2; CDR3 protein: CASSPSGGSSYEQYF; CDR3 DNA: TGTGCCAGCAGCCCCAGCGGGGGAAGCTCCTACGAGCAGTACTTC
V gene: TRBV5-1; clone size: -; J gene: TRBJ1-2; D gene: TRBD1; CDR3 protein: CASSSDTGGAGYGYTF; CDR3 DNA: TGCGCCAGCAGCTCAGATACAGGGGGCGCGGGCTATGGCTACACCTTC
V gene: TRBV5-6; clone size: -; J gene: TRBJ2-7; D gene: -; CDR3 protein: CASGPGHTYEQYF; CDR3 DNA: TGTGCCAGCGGACCGGGACACACCTACGAGCAGTACTTC
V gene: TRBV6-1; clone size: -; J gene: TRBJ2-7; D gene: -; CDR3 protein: CASSEETDAYEQYF; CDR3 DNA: TGTGCCAGCAGTGAAGAGACTGATGCCTACGAGCAGTACTTC
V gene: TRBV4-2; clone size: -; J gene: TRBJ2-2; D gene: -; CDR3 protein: CASSQVGDTGELFF; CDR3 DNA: TGTGCCAGCAGCCAAGTCGGTGACACCGGGGAGCTGTTTTTT
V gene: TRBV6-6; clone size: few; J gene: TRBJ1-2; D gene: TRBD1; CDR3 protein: CASRTGDYGYTF; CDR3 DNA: TGTGCCAGCAGGACAGGGGACTATGGCTACACCTTC
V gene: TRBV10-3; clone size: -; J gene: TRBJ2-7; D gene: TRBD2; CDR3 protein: CAISGIAGTSYEQYF; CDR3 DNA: TGTGCCATCAGTGGGATAGCGGGGACCTCCTACGAGCAGTACTTC
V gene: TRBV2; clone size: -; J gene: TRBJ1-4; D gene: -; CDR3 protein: CASSGGTAPNEKLFF; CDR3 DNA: TGTGCCAGCAGTGGCGGGACCGCTCCTAATGAAAAACTGTTTTTT
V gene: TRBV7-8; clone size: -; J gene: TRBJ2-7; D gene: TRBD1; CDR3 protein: CASSYLGQGASEQYF; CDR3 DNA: TGTGCCAGCAGCTACCTCGGACAGGGGGCGTCCGAGCAGTACTTC
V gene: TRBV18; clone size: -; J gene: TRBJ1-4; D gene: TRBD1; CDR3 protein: CASSPQGGRTNEKLFF; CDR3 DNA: TGTGCCAGCTCCCCCCAGGGGGGTCGGACTAATGAAAAACTGTTTTTT
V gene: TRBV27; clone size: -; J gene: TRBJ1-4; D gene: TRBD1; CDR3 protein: CASRRTGPNEKLFF; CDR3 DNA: TGTGCCAGCAGGAGGACAGGACCTAATGAAAAACTGTTTTTT
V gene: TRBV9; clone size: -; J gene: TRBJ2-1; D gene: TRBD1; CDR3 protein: CASSVTGTGALEQFF; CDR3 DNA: TGTGCCAGCAGCGTAACCGGGACAGGGGCGCTCGAGCAGTTCTTC
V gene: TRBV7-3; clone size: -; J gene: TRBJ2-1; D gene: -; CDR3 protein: CASSRGLARNEQFF; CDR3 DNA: TGTGCCAGCAGCCGCGGCCTAGCAAGGAATGAGCAGTTCTTC
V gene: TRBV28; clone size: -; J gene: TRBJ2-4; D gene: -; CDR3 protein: CASSPSGSQNIQYF; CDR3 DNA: TGTGCCAGCAGCCCATCAGGCAGCCAAAACATTCAGTACTTC
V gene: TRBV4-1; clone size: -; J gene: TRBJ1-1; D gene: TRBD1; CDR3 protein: CASSQEFGQGAMNTEAFF; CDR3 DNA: TGCGCCAGCAGCCAAGAATTCGGGCAGGGGGCAATGAACACTGAAGCTTTCTTT
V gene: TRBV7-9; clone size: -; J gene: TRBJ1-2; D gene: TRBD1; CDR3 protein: CASSSRQGVYGYTF; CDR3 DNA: TGTGCCAGCAGCTCGAGACAGGGGGTTTATGGCTACACCTTC
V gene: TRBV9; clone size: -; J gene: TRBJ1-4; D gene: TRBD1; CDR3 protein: CASSQGVYGEKLFF; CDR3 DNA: TGTGCCAGCAGCCAGGGGGTGTACGGGGAAAAACTGTTTTTT
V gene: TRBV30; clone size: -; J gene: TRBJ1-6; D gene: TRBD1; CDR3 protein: CACGQGQHSPLHF; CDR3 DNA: TGTGCCTGCGGACAGGGCCAACATTCACCCCTCCACTTT
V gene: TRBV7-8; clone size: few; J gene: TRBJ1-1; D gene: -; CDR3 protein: CASSSTLQGPSKAFF; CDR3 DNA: TGTGCCAGCAGCTCCACCCTACAGGGTCCCTCGAAAGCTTTCTTT
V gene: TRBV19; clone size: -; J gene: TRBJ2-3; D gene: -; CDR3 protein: CASSISGRATSTDTQYF; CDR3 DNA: TGTGCCAGTAGTATATCTGGGCGCGCCACTAGCACAGATACGCAGTATTTT
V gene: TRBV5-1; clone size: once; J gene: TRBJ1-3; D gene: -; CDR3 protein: CASSPAPGGGNTIYF; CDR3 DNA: TGCGCCAGCAGCCCAGCCCCGGGAGGAGGAAACACCATATATTTT
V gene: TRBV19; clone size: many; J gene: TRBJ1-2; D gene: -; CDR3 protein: CASSMGDGANYGYTF; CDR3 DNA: TGTGCCAGTAGTATGGGAGACGGAGCTAACTATGGCTACACCTTC
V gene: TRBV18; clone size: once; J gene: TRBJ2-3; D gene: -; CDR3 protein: CASSEGGADTQYF; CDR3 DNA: TGTGCCAGCTCAGAAGGGGGGGCAGATACGCAGTATTTT
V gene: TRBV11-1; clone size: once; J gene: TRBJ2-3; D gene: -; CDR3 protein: CASSPGPGSTDTQYF; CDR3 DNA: TGTGCCAGCAGCCCAGGCCCAGGGAGCACAGATACGCAGTATTTT
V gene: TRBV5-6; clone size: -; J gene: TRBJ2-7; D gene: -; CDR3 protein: CASSGSTFPYEQYF; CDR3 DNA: TGTGCCAGCAGCGGGTCGACATTCCCCTACGAGCAGTACTTC
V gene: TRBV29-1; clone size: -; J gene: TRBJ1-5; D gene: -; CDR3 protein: CSVREGGNQPQHF; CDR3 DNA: TGCAGCGTTCGTGAGGGCGGGAATCAGCCCCAGCATTTT
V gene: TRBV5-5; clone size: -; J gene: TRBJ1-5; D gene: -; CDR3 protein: CASSEGGDQPQHF; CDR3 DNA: TGTGCCAGCAGCGAAGGAGGGGATCAGCCCCAGCATTTT
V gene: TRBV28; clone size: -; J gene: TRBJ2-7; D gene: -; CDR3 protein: CASSLPRAPYEQYF; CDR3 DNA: TGTGCCAGCAGTTTACCCAGGGCCCCCTACGAGCAGTACTTC
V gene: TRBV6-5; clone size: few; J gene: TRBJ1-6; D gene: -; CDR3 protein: CASSYSWDKGNSPLHF; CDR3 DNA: TGTGCCAGCAGTTACTCTTGGGACAAGGGAAATTCACCCCTCCACTTT
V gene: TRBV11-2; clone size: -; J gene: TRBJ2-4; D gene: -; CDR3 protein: CASSLSTIGNIQYF; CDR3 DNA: TGTGCCAGCAGCTTATCGACAATTGGAAACATTCAGTACTTC
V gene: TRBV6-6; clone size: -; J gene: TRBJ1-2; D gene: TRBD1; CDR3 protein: CASSSTGVGYGYTF; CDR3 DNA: TGTGCCAGCAGTTCCACAGGGGTCGGCTATGGCTACACCTTC
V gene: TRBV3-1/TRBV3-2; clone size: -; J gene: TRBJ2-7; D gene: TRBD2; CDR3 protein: CASSWVAGDYPYEQYF; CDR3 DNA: TGTGCCAGCAGCTGGGTAGCGGGGGACTACCCCTACGAGCAGTACTTC
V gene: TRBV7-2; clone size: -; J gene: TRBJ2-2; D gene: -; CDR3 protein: CASSLAQVGGGELFF; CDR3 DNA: TGTGCCAGCAGCTTAGCGCAGGTCGGAGGCGGGGAGCTGTTTTTT
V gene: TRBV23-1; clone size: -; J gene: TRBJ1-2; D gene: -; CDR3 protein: CASSQIVGHPCGYTF; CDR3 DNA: TGCGCCAGCAGTCAAATTGTGGGGCACCCTTGTGGCTACACCTTC
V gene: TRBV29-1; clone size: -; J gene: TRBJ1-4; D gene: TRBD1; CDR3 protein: CSGGTGDEKLFF; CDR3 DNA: TGCAGCGGCGGGACAGGGGACGAAAAACTGTTTTTT
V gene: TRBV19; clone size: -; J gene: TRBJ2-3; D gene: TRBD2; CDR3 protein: CASSRASGGFLPTDTQYF; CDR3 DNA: TGTGCCAGTAGTCGGGCTAGCGGGGGGTTTCTCCCCACAGATACGCAGTATTTT
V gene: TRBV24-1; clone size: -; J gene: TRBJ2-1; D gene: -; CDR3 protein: CATGGYPNEQFF; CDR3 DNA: TGTGCCACCGGGGGCTATCCGAATGAGCAGTTCTTC
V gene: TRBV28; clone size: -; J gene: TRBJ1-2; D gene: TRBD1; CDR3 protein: CASSPGQGTGYTF; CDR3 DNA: TGTGCCAGCAGCCCCGGACAGGGCACGGGCTACACCTTC
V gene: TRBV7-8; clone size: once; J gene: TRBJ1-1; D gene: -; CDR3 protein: CASSYRQELEAFF; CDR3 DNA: TGTGCCAGCAGCTACCGACAGGAACTTGAAGCTTTCTTT
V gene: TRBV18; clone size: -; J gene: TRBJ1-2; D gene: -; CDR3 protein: CASSPRGGGYTF; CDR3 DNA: TGTGCCAGCTCCCCTCGGGGAGGAGGCTACACCTTC
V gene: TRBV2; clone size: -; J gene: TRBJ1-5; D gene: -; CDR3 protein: CASSEERSNQPQHF; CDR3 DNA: TGTGCCAGCAGTGAAGAGCGTAGCAATCAGCCCCAGCATTTT